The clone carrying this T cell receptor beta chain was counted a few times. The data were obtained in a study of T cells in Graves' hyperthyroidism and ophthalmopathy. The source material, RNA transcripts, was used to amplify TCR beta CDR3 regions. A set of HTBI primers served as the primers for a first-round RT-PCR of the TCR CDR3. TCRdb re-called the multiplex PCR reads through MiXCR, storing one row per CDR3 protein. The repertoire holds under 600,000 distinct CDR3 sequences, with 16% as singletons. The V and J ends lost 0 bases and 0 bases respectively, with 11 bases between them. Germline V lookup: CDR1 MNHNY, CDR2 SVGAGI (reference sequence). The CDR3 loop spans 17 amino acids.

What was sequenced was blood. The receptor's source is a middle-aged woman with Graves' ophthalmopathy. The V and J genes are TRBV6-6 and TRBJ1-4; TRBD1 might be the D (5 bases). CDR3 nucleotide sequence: TGTGCCAGCAGTTACTCCCGGGGGACCGCAACTAATGAAAAACTGTTTTTT. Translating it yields CASSYSRGTATNEKLFF.